This TCR beta chain appears in the sequencing data of a study of cytomegalovirus exposure and HLA in healthy donors. Study-level results: When a later analysis was performed, an Asian-associated ancestry cluster reportedly had fewer N-insertions than the roughly 670-donor mean. For most TCR beta V segments, an earlier analysis put the productive rate at about 87% or about 30% of the time. It was reported that the classifier diagnosed cytomegalovirus status with high specificity and sensitivity in both the original and validation cohorts.

This CDR3 is 14 amino acids long. The V gene lost 5 bases and the J gene lost 0 bases, with 10 bases spanning the gap. The V gene's germline CDR1 is MNHEY and CDR2 SVGAGI. With regard to this clone: Its antigen is unknown.

The PCR ran on 60 Vbeta and 13 Jbeta primers. Authors' processing steps: An analysis performed later counted about 80 million unique TCR beta chains (roughly 10 million of them shared). Only in-frame clones appear in the TCRdb table, and some are missing; sequencing was by immunoSEQ multiplex PCR. From that table come the V and J calls and clone size; the DNA was used to work out D and trimming. The data hold some 250,000 clones, with 82% observed a single time. The chain has TRBV6-5 and TRBJ1-2, with D perhaps matching TRBD1 (5 bases). Material for sequencing was PBMCs. The origin of this receptor is a woman aged 40 to 50 in good health and CMV-seropositive. CDR3 amino acids: CASSRQIANYGYTF. CDR3 nucleotides: TGTGCCAGCAGTAGACAGATAGCTAACTATGGCTACACCTTC.